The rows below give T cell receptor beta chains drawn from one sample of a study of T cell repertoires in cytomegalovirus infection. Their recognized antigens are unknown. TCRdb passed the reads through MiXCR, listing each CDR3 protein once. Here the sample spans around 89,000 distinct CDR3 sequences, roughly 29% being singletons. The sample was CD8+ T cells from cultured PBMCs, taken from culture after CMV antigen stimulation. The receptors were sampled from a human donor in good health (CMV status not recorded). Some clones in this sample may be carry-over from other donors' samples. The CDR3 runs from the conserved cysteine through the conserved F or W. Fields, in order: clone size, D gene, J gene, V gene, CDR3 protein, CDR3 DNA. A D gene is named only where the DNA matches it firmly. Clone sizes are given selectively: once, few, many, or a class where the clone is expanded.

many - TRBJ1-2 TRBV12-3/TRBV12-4 CASSLTPNAYGYTF TGTGCCAGCAGTTTAACACCCAACGCATATGGCTACACCTTC
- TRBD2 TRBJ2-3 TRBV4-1 CASSQEGMRGGTDTQYF TGCGCCAGCAGCCAAGAGGGTATGCGGGGAGGGACAGATACGCAGTATTTT
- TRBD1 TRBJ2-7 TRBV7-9 CASSPGQGAYSYEQYF TGTGCCAGCAGCCCTGGACAGGGGGCCTACTCCTACGAGCAGTACTTC
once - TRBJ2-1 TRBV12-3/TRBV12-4 CASSEVEQFF TGTGCCAGCAGTGAAGTTGAGCAGTTCTTC
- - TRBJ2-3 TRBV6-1 CASSEPLTDTQYF TGTGCCAGCAGTGAACCACTCACAGATACGCAGTATTTT
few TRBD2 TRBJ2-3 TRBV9 CASSGARLAGGPADTQYF TGTGCCAGCAGCGGCGCCCGACTAGCGGGGGGGCCTGCGGATACGCAGTATTTT
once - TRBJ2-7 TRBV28 CASSPGTVDDEQYF TGTGCCAGCAGCCCAGGGACCGTCGACGACGAGCAGTACTTC
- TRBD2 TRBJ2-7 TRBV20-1 CSATRRGGLYEQYF TGCAGTGCTACTCGGCGGGGGGGCTTGTACGAGCAGTACTTC
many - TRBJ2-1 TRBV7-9 CASSHAPGSNNNEQFF TGTGCCAGCAGCCACGCCCCGGGCTCTAACAACAATGAGCAGTTCTTC
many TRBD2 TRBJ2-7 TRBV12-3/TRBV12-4 CASSLDSGGADYEQYF TGTGCCAGCAGTTTAGATAGCGGGGGGGCCGATTACGAGCAGTACTTC
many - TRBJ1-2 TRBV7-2 CASSPGVVGPGAGYGYTF TGTGCCAGCAGCCCCGGGGTGGTGGGGCCAGGGGCTGGCTATGGCTACACCTTC
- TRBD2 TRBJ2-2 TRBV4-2 CASSPTSGGANTGELFF TGTGCCAGCAGCCCGACTAGCGGGGGGGCGAACACCGGGGAGCTGTTTTTT
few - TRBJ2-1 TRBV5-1 CASTGGSGQNYNEQFF TGCGCCAGCACCGGGGGTAGCGGCCAAAACTACAATGAGCAGTTCTTC
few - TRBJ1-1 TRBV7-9 CASSFDIFETEAFF TGTGCCAGCAGCTTTGACATCTTCGAGACTGAAGCTTTCTTT
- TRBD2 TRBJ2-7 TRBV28 CASSLIAQKGEVAGGEQYF TGTGCCAGCAGTTTAATTGCCCAAAAGGGCGAGGTAGCGGGGGGCGAGCAGTACTTC